This paragraph reports one T cell receptor (beta chain). The data were taken from a study of cytomegalovirus exposure and HLA in healthy donors. The CDR3 length is 17 residues. The V gene lost 2 bases and the J gene lost 3 bases, with 16 bases spanning the gap. The germline V gene has CDR1 MGHRA and CDR2 YSYEKL. It was with 60 Vbeta and 13 Jbeta primers that the PCR ran. In the original workflow: The count from a later analysis was some 76 million unique TCR beta chains, approximately 9.9 million of them shared. Assay used: immunoSEQ multiplex PCR; TCRdb lists only in-frame clones, some missing. The V and J calls and clone size are taken from that table; D and trimming were inferred from the DNA. Found here are roughly 130,000 clones, about 80% of them singletons; the top ten hold 1%.

Sequenced input: PBMCs. The TCR originated in a man between 40 and 49 years old in good health and CMV-seronegative. V is TRBV4-1 and J is TRBJ2-2; a possible D gene is TRBD1 (8 bases). CDR3 residues: CASSQQQGGGYTGELFF. The CDR3 DNA follows: TGCGCCAGCAGCCAACAACAGGGGGGAGGGTACACCGGGGAGCTGTTTTTT.